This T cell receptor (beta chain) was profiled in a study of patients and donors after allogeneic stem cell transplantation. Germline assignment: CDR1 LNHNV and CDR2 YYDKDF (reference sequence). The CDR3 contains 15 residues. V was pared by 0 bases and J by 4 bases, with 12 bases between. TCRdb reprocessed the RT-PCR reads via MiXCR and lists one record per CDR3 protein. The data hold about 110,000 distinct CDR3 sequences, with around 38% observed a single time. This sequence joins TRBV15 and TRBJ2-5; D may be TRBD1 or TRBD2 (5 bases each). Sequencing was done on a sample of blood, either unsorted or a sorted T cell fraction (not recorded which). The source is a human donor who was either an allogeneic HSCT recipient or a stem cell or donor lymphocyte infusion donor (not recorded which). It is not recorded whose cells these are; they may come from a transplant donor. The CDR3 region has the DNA TGTGCCACCAGCAGAGATGGAGGTGGGGGAGAGACCCAGTACTTC. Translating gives CATSRDGGGGETQYF.